This T cell receptor beta chain was retrieved from a study of molecular identifiers for immune sequencing clone quantification. At the level of the study: Replicate RNA from 20,000 or 100,000 naive CD8 T cells formed five aliquots; four were sequenced. The study, taken as a whole, reports: Identical barcode-sharing TCR molecules could lead to underestimated sizes for highly expanded clones. Whereas naive cells kept under 1% of molecules in clones above 20 RNA copies, such clones held over 98% in effectors. Spiked-in Jurkat TCR RNA corresponding to one cell was reported as detectable against around 1 million naive cells.

TCRdb re-derived calls from the PCR reads in MiXCR, one entry per CDR3 protein. The sample carries approximately 590,000 distinct CDR3 sequences, around 25% recorded once. Comments on this clonotype: Its antigen is not identified.

This CDR3 region has 14 residues. CDR1 and CDR2 from the germline V gene are DFQATT and SNEGSKA (reference sequence). V gave up 6 bases and J gave up 8 bases; unmatched junction bases: 13. The sequencing sample was made of naive CD8+ T cells from blood, with Jurkat cell RNA spiked in. Subset: FACS-sorted CD8+CD4-CCR7+CD45RA+ naive T cells. The chain recombines TRBV20-1 with TRBJ1-3; 7 bases fit TRBD1. The receptor's source is a human donor in good health. Some libraries in this study had Jurkat cell RNA spiked in. The CDR3: CSAWGRDRVDTIYF. Here the CDR3 DNA reads TGCAGTGCCTGGGGGCGAGACAGGGTCGACACCATATATTTT.